This T cell receptor (beta chain) is drawn from a study of T cells after yellow fever vaccination. Study results and limitations: On re-exposure, the response was weaker but peaked faster, at day 5 versus 15. From the bulk population, abundant clonotypes could contaminate and appear within FACS-sorted repertoires. Researchers noted that a small share of clonotypes showed up in both CD4 and CD8 compartments.

This clonotype was counted only a few times. Its antigen is still unknown. The CDR3 loop spans 15 amino acids. Germline V lookup: CDR1 SGHRS, CDR2 YFSETQ. With 0 bases removed from V and 0 bases from J, the gap between germline ends came to 9 bases. Template switching by 5'RACE produced TCR cDNA, adding a universal primer site and UMIs. TCRdb reprocessed the 5' RACE reads with MiXCR, giving one entry per CDR3 protein. This sample carries 620,000 or so distinct CDR3 sequences, about a sixth of them seen once, and the ten largest clones take 15% to 20%. The receptor's source is a man aged 18 to 29 who received the YFV17D yellow fever vaccine. The chain uses TRBV5-1 and TRBJ1-1; the D is unclear. The input for sequencing was PBMCs, taken 5 to 6 days after the first yellow fever vaccination. CDR3 region: CASSLVPQLNTEAFF. Here the CDR3 DNA reads TGCGCCAGCAGCTTGGTTCCACAACTGAACACTGAAGCTTTCTTT.